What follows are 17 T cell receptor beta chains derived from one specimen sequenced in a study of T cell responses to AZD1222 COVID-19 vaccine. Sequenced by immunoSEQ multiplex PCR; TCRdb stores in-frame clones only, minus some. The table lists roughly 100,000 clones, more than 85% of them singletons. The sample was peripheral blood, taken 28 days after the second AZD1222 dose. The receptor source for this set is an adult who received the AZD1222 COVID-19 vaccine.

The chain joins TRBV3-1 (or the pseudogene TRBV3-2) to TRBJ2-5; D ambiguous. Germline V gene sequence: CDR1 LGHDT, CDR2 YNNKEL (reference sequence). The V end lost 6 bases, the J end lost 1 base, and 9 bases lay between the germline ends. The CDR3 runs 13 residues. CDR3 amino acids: CASSLGRQETQYF. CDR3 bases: TGTGCCAGCAGTCTAGGCCGCCAAGAGACCCAGTACTTC.

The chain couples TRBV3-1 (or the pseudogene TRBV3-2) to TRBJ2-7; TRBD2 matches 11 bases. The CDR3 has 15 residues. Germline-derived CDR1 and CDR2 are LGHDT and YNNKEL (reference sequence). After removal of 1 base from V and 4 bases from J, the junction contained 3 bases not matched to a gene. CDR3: CASSQVASGGYEQYF. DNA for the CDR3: TGTGCCAGCAGCCAAGTTGCTAGCGGGGGGTACGAGCAGTACTTC.

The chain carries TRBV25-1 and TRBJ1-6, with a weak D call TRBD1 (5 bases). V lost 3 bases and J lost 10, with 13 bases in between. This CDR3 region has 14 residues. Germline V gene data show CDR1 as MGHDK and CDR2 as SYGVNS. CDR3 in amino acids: CASSDDRGRSPLHF. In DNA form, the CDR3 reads TGTGCCAGCAGTGACGACAGAGGTCGATCACCCCTCCACTTT.

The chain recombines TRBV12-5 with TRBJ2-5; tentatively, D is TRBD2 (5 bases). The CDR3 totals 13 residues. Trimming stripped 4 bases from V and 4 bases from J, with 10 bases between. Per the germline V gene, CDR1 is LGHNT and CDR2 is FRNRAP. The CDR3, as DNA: TGTGCTAGTGGTTACGGGGTATCAGAGACCCAGTACTTC. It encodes CASGYGVSETQYF.

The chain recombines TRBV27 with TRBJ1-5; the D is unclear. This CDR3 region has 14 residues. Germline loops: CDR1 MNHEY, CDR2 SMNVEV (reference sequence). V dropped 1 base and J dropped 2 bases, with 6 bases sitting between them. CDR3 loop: CASSLWAGNQPQHF. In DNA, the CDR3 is TGTGCCAGCAGTTTATGGGCAGGCAATCAGCCCCAGCATTTT.

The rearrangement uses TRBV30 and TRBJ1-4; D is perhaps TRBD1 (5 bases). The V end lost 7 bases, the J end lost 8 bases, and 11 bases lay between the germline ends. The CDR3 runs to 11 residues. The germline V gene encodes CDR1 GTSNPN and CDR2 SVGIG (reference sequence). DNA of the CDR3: TGTGCCTCCGGGGCCCGGGAAAAACTGTTTTTT. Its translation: CASGAREKLFF.

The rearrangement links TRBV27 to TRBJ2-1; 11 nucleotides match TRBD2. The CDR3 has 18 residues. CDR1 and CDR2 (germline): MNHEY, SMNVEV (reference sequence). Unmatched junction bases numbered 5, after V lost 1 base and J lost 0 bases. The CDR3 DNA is TGTGCCAGCAGTTTATTAGGGACTAGCGGACTCTCCTACAATGAGCAGTTCTTC. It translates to CASSLLGTSGLSYNEQFF.

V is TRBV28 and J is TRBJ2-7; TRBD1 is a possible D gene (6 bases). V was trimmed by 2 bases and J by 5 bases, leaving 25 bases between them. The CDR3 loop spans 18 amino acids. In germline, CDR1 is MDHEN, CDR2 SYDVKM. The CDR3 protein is CASSLNPPPTYRDNEQYF. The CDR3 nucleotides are TGTGCCAGCAGTTTAAACCCCCCGCCGACGTACAGGGATAACGAGCAGTACTTC.

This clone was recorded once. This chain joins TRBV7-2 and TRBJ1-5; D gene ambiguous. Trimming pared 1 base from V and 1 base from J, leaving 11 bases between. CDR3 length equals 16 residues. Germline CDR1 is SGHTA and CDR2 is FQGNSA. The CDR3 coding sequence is TGTGCCAGCAGCTTAGATGGCAGGCAAAGCAATCAGCCCCAGCATTTT. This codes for CASSLDGRQSNQPQHF. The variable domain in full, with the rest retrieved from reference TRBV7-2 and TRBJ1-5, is GAGVSQSPSNKVTEKGKDVELRCDPISGHTALYWYRQSLGQGLEFLIYFQGNSAPDKSGLPSDRFSAERTGGSVSTLTIQRTQQEDSAVYLCASSLDGRQSNQPQHFGDGTRLSIL.

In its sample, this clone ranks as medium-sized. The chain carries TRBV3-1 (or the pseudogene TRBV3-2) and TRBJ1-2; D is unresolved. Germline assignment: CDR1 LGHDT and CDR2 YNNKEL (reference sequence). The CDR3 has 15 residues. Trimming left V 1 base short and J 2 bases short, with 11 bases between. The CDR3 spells CASSQAHSTNYGYTF. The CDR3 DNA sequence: TGTGCCAGCAGCCAAGCCCACAGTACAAACTATGGCTACACCTTC.

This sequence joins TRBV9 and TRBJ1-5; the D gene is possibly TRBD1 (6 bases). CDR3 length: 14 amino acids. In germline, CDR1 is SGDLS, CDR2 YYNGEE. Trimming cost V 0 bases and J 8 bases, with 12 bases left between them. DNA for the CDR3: TGTGCCAGCAGCGTAGGCTGGGCAGGGGAGCCCCAGCATTTT. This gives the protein CASSVGWAGEPQHF.

Here the CDR3 DNA reads TGTGCCAGCAGCCCGACGACAGATACGCAGTATTTT. This encodes CASSPTTDTQYF. The V gene is TRBV7-2, the J gene TRBJ2-3; the D is unclear. The CDR3 is 12 residues long. V was clipped by 5 bases and J by 3 bases, with 6 bases between them. Per germline, CDR1 SGHTA and CDR2 FQGNSA.

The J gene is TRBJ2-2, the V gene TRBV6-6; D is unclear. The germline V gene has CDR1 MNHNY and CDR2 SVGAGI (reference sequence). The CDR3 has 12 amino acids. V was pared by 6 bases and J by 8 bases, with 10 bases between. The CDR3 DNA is TGTGCCAGCAGGTTTGGCACAGGGGAGCTGTTTTTT. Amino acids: CASRFGTGELFF.

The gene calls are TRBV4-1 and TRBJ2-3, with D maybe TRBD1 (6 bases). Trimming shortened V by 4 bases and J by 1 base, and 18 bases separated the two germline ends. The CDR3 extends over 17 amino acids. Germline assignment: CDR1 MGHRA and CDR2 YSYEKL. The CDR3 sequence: CASSPGHGGWGTDTQYF. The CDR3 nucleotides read TGCGCCAGCAGCCCGGGACACGGAGGATGGGGCACAGATACGCAGTATTTT.

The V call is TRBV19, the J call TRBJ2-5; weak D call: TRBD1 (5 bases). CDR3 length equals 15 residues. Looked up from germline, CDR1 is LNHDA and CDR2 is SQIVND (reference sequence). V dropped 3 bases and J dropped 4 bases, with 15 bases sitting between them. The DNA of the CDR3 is TGTGCCAGTAGTATTCAATATGGACATTCAGAGACCCAGTACTTC. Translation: CASSIQYGHSETQYF.

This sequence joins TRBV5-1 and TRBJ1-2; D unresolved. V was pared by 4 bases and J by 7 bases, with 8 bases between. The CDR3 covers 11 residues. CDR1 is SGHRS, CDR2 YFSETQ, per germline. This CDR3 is CASSEGFGYTF. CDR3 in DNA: TGCGCCAGCAGCGAAGGGTTTGGCTACACCTTC. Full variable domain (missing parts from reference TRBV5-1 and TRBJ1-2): KAGVTQTPRYLIKTRGQQVTLSCSPISGHRSVSWYQQTPGQGLQFLFEYFSETQRNKGNFPGRFSGRQFSNSRSEMNVSTLELGDSALYLCASSEGFGYTFGSGTRLTVV.

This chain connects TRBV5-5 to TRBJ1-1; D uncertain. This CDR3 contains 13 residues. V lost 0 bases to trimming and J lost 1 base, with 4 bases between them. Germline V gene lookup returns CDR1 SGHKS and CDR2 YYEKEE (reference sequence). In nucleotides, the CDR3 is TGTGCCAGCAGCTTGGACTGGAACACTGAAGCTTTCTTT. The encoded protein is CASSLDWNTEAFF.